This is a list of T cell receptor beta chains from one sample in a study of cytomegalovirus exposure and HLA in healthy donors. The repertoire was sequenced with immunoSEQ multiplex PCR; TCRdb's copy has only in-frame clones and lacks some. The sample includes around 200,000 clones, around 80% of them seen just once. The sequenced sample was PBMCs. These receptors were collected from a woman aged 55-69 years in good health and CMV-seropositive. CDR3s include the opening cysteine and the closing phenylalanine or tryptophan. Each record gives: J gene, V gene, D gene, clone size, CDR3 protein, CDR3 DNA. D genes are given only for firm matches. The size of a clone is reported for some rows only, either as once, few or many, or as a class for expanded clones.

TRBJ1-6	TRBV2	.	.	CASSEMSPGNNSPLHF	TGTGCCAGCAGTGAAATGAGTCCGGGGAACAATTCACCCCTCCACTTT
TRBJ1-1	TRBV6-5	TRBD1	.	CASRSDRGRGTEAFF	TGTGCCAGCAGGTCCGACAGGGGTCGGGGCACTGAAGCTTTCTTT
TRBJ1-5	TRBV28	.	.	CASSLGGGTNQPQHF	TGTGCCAGCAGTCTAGGGGGGGGTACCAATCAGCCCCAGCATTTT
TRBJ2-5	TRBV29-1	.	.	CSVDVGGRKTQYF	TGCAGCGTTGATGTCGGGGGGCGAAAGACCCAGTACTTC
TRBJ2-1	TRBV5-1	.	.	CASSLDSNNEQFF	TGCGCCAGCAGCTTGGACAGCAACAATGAGCAGTTCTTC
TRBJ2-1	TRBV5-4	TRBD1	.	CASSPRTGVRDEQFF	TGTGCCAGCAGCCCCCGGACAGGGGTACGGGATGAGCAGTTCTTC
TRBJ2-1	TRBV6-1	.	.	CASSEWRVGSNEQFF	TGTGCCAGCAGTGAATGGAGGGTTGGGTCGAATGAGCAGTTCTTC
TRBJ1-6	TRBV6-4	.	once	CASSEVPGRNSPLHF	TGTGCCAGCAGTGAAGTCCCGGGTCGTAATTCACCCCTCCACTTT
TRBJ2-5	TRBV7-9	TRBD1	.	CASRTGAQETQYF	TGTGCCAGCAGAACAGGGGCCCAAGAGACCCAGTACTTC
TRBJ1-1	TRBV6-5	TRBD1	.	CASSQGQGTEAFF	TGTGCCAGCAGCCAGGGACAGGGCACTGAAGCTTTCTTT